A selection of T cell receptor beta chains follows, all from one sample in a study of CXCR3-negative and CXCR3-positive naive CD8 T cells. TCRdb re-called the 5' RACE reads, yielding one record per CDR3 amino acid sequence without DNA. The table for this sample gives 84,000 or so distinct CDR3 sequences. Sequences were obtained from naive CXCR3- CD8+ T cells from blood. The receptors derive from a human donor in good health. Some clones in this sample may be carry-over from other donors' samples. Both conserved end residues are part of each CDR3.

cdr3_aa: CASSQWRVVSTEAFF; v_call: TRBV4-3; j_call: TRBJ1-1
cdr3_aa: CSARDRDNYGYTF; v_call: TRBV29-1; j_call: TRBJ1-2
cdr3_aa: CASSLVPHDWENTEAFF; v_call: TRBV5-1; j_call: TRBJ1-1
cdr3_aa: CASSLTGRSQFF; v_call: TRBV28; j_call: TRBJ2-1
cdr3_aa: CSVEVTGGVEDTQYF; v_call: TRBV29-1; j_call: TRBJ2-3
cdr3_aa: CASSLAQGPSGEQFF; v_call: TRBV5-1; j_call: TRBJ2-1
cdr3_aa: CASRAGGNTGELFF; v_call: TRBV7-9; j_call: TRBJ2-2
cdr3_aa: CATSESTGTTGELFF; v_call: TRBV24-1; j_call: TRBJ2-2
cdr3_aa: CASSYSISGGVTDTQYF; v_call: TRBV6-2/TRBV6-3; j_call: TRBJ2-3
cdr3_aa: CATSPPGTSVNTGELFF; v_call: TRBV15; j_call: TRBJ2-2
cdr3_aa: CAIRRTSGATEGTQYF; v_call: TRBV10-3; j_call: TRBJ2-3
cdr3_aa: CASSYQDNSYNEQFF; v_call: TRBV7-9; j_call: TRBJ2-1
cdr3_aa: CASSQASAKNIQYF; v_call: TRBV3-1; j_call: TRBJ2-4
cdr3_aa: CSARERGMREQYF; v_call: TRBV20-1; j_call: TRBJ2-7
cdr3_aa: CASRTTVGTSGWTIRYNEQFF; v_call: TRBV28; j_call: TRBJ2-1